This record covers a single TCR beta chain. Using immunoSEQ multiplex PCR, the repertoire was profiled, and TCRdb retains in-frame clones only, with some absent. The sample records about 74,000 clones, approximately 91% being singletons. The sample belongs to a study of T cell changes during pregnancy in multiple sclerosis. The CDR3 loop spans 17 amino acids. Germline V gene data show CDR1 as SGHNT and CDR2 as YYREEE (reference sequence). V gave up 5 bases and J gave up 0 bases; unmatched junction bases: 9. The chain couples TRBV5-4 to TRBJ2-1, with 9 bases identical to TRBD1. The sample in question was peripheral blood, obtained in the third trimester of pregnancy. The clonotype was recovered from a female donor with multiple sclerosis, enrolled in a pregnancy study. The CDR3 loop is CASSNLGQGISYNEQFF. The DNA of the CDR3 is TGTGCCAGCAGTAACTTGGGACAGGGAATCTCCTACAATGAGCAGTTCTTC.